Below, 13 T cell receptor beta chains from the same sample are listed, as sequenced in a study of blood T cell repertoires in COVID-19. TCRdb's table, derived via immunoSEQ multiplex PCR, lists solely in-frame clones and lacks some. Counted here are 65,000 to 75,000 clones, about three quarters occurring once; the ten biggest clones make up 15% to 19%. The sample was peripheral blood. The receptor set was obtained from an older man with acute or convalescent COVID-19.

Written as DNA, the CDR3 is TGTGCCAGCAGTTACTCCGGGTTTACGCAGTATTTT. It yields the protein CASSYSGFTQYF. V usage is TRBV6-2 or TRBV6-3 and J usage is TRBJ2-3, with D unclear. Germline values: CDR1 MNHEY, CDR2 SVGEGT. Trimming shortened V by 0 bases and J by 8 bases, and 6 bases separated the two germline ends. The CDR3 extends over 12 amino acids.

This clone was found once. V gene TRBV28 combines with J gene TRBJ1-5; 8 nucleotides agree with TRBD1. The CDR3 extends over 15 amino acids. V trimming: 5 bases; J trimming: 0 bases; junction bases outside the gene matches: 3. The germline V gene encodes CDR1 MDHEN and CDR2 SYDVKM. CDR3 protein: CASSNDRGSNQPQHF. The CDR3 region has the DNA TGTGCCAGCAGTAATGACAGGGGTAGCAATCAGCCCCAGCATTTT.

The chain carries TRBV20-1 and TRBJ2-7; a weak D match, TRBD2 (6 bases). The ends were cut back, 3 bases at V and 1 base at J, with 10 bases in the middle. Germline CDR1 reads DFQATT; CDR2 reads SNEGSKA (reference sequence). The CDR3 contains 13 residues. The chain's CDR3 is CSASSGYSYEQYF. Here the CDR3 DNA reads TGCAGTGCTAGTAGCGGTTATTCCTACGAGCAGTACTTC.

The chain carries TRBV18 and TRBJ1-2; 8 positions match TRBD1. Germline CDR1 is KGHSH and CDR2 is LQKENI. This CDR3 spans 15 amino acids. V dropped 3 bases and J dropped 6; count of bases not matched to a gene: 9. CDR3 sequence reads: CASSPDRVNGDGYTF. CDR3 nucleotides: TGTGCCAGCTCACCGGACAGGGTGAACGGGGATGGCTACACCTTC.

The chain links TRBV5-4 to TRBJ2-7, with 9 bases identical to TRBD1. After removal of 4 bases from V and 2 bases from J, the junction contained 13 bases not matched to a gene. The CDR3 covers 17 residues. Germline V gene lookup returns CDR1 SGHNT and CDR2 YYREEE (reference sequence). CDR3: CASSKGQGSVIPYEQYF. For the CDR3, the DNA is TGTGCCAGCAGCAAAGGACAGGGGTCTGTTATTCCCTACGAGCAGTACTTC.

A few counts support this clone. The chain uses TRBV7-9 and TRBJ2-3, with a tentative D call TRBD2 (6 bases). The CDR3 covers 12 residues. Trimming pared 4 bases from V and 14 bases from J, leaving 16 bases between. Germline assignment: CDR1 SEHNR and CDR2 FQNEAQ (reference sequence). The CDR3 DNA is TGTGCCAGCAGCTCGCGGGACTTAGCGATGTATTTT. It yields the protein CASSSRDLAMYF.

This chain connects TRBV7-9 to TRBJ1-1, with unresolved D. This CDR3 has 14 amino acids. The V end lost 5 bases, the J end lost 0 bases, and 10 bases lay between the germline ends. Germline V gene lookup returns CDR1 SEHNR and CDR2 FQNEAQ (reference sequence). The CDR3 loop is CASSPLALNTEAFF. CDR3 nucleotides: TGTGCCAGCAGCCCTTTAGCGCTGAACACTGAAGCTTTCTTT.

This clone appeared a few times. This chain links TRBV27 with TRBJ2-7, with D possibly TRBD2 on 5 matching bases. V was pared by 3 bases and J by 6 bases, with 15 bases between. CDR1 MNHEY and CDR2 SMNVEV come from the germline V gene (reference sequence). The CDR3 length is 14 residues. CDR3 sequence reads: CASSFSASPGEQYF. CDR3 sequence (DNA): TGTGCCAGCAGTTTTAGCGCCTCCCCAGGCGAGCAGTACTTC.

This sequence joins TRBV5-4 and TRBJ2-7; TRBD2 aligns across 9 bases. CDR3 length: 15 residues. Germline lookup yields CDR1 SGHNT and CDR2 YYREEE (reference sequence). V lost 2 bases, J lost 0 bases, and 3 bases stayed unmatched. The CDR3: CASSFGGRASYEQYF. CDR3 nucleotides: TGTGCCAGCAGCTTCGGCGGGAGGGCCTCCTACGAGCAGTACTTC.

This chain's CDR3 is CASSAQGAKQTEAFF. The CDR3 DNA reads TGTGCCAGCAGCGCACAGGGGGCGAAACAAACTGAAGCTTTCTTT. V usage is TRBV9 and J usage is TRBJ1-1, with 9 bases identical to TRBD1. J lost 5 bases, V lost 3 bases, and 8 bases had no gene match. Per germline, CDR1 SGDLS and CDR2 YYNGEE. The CDR3 covers 15 residues.

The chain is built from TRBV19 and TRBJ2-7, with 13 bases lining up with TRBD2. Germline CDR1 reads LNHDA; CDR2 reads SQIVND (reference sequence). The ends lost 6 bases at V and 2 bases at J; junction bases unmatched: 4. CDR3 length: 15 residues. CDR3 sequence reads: CASRTGTSGAYEQYF. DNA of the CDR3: TGTGCCAGTAGGACCGGGACTAGCGGGGCCTACGAGCAGTACTTC.

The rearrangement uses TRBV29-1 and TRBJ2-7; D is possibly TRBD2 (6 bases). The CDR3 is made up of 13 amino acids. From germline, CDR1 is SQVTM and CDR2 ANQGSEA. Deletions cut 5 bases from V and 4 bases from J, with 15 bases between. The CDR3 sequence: CSVLPPAGYEQYF. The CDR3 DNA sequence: TGCAGCGTTCTGCCCCCGGCGGGGTACGAGCAGTACTTC.

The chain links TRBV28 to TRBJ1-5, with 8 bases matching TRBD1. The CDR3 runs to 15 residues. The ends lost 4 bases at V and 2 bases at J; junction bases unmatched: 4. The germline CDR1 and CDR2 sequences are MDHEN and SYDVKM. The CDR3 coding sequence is TGTGCCAGCAGTTCGACAGGGGAAGGCAATCAGCCCCAGCATTTT. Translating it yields CASSSTGEGNQPQHF.